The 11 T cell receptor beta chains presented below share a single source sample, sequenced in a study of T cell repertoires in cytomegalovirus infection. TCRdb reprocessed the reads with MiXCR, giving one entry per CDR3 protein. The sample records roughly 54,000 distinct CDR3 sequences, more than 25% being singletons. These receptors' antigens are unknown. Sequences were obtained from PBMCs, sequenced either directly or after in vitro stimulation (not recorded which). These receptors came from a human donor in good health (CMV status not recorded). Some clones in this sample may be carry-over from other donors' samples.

The CDR3 region has the DNA TGTGCCAGCAGTTTAGCACAGGGGATAGGTTCACCCCTCCACTTT. It yields the protein CASSLAQGIGSPLHF. The chain joins TRBV12-3 or TRBV12-4 to TRBJ1-6, with 7 bases matching TRBD1. Losses at the gene ends were 0 bases for V and 9 bases for J; bases not matched to a gene: 5. This CDR3 spans 15 amino acids.

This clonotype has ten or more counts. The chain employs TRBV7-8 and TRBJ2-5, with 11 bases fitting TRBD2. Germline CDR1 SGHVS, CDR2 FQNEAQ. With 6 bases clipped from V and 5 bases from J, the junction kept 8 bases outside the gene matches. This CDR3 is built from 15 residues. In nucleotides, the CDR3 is TGTGCCAGCAGTACGACTAGCGGGGTTTGGGAGACCCAGTACTTC. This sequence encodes CASSTTSGVWETQYF.

CDR3 sequence reads: CSVPSSGQHLYEQFF. In DNA, the CDR3 is TGCAGCGTTCCCTCTTCAGGGCAGCACCTGTATGAGCAGTTCTTC. The chain carries TRBV29-1 and TRBJ2-1; possible D gene TRBD1, 5 bases. The CDR3 extends over 15 amino acids. Trimming left V 5 bases short and J 8 bases short, with 22 bases between. Germline V gene data show CDR1 as SQVTM and CDR2 as ANQGSEA.

The CDR3: CASSPRGTSPGQTQYF. CDR3 sequence (DNA): TGTGCCAGCAGCCCGCGAGGGACCTCACCGGGACAAACGCAGTATTTT. The chain recombines TRBV7-6 with TRBJ2-3; D possibly corresponds to TRBD1 (6 bases). CDR3 size: 16 residues. Germline V lookup: CDR1 SGHVS, CDR2 FNYEAQ. V lost 5 bases to trimming and J lost 9 bases, with 24 bases between them.

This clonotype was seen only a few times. The CDR3 DNA follows: TGCGCCAGCAGCCAGGAGGCCATCCCCCCAGATACGCAGTATTTT. This encodes CASSQEAIPPDTQYF. The chain carries TRBV4-1 and TRBJ2-3, with a possible D match to TRBD2 (5 bases). The length of the CDR3 is 15 residues. Germline V gives CDR1 MGHRA, CDR2 YSYEKL. Trimming stripped 3 bases from V and 4 bases from J, with 14 bases between.

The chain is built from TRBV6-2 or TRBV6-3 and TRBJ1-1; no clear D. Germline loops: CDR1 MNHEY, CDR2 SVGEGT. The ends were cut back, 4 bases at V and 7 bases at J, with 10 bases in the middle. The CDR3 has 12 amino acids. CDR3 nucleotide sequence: TGTGCCAGCAGTTTCTCCGTGGGTGAAGCTTTCTTT. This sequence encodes CASSFSVGEAFF.

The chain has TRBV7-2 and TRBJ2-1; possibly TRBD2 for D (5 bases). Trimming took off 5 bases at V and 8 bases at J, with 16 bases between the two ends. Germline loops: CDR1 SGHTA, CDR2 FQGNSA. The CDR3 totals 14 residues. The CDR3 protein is CASSPKRSLHEQFF. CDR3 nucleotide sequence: TGTGCCAGCAGCCCAAAGCGGTCCCTGCATGAGCAGTTCTTC.

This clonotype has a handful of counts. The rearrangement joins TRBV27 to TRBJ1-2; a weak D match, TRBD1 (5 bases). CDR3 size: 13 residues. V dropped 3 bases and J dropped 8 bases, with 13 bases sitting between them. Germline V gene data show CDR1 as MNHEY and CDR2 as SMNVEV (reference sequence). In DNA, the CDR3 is TGTGCCAGCAGTTTCGACAGACGGGCGGGCTACACCTTC. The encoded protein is CASSFDRRAGYTF.

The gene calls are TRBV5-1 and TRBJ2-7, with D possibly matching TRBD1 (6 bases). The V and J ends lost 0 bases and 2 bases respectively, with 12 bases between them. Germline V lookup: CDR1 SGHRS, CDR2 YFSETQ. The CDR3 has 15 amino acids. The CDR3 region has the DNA TGCGCCAGCAGCTTGGCCACAGGGTCCGCCTACGAGCAGTACTTC. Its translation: CASSLATGSAYEQYF.

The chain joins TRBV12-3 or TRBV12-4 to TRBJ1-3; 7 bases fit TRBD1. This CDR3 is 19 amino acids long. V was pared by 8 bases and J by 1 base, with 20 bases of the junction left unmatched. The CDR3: CASPPPRGSPGSSGNTIYF. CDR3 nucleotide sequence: TGTGCCAGCCCCCCCCCCAGGGGGTCCCCCGGTTCGTCTGGAAACACCATATATTTT.

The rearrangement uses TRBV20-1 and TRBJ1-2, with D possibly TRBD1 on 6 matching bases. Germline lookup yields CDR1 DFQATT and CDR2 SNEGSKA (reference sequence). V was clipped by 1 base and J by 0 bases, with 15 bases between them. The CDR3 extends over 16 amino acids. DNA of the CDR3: TGCAGTGCTAGAGCTCAAACAGGGTTCTCTAACTATGGCTACACCTTC. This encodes CSARAQTGFSNYGYTF.